A single sample gave rise to the 19 T cell receptor beta chains below, sequenced in a study of breast tumors, draining lymph nodes, adjacent tissues. Axillary draining lymph nodes of breast cancer patients supplied the node samples. TCRdb independently ran MiXCR on the multiplex PCR reads; one entry per CDR3 protein. The table lists approximately 90,000 distinct CDR3 sequences, roughly 29% of them singletons, with about 8% in the top ten. The sequenced sample consisted of axillary lymph node tissue. The receptor source for this set is a female donor with breast cancer. Some clones in this sample may be carry-over from other donors' samples.

At least ten counts were recorded for this clonotype. The chain employs TRBV30 and TRBJ1-2, with 9 bases that match TRBD1. Per germline, CDR1 GTSNPN and CDR2 SVGIG (reference sequence). V dropped 0 bases and J dropped 8; count of bases not matched to a gene: 13. CDR3 size: 16 residues. The CDR3, as DNA: TGTGCCTGGAGTGTAATGGGACAGGGCTTTTTCGGGGGCTACACCTTC. It codes for CAWSVMGQGFFGGYTF.

This clonotype was seen ten or more times. This chain's CDR3 is CSVQGGVQPQHF. In DNA, the CDR3 is TGCAGTGTTCAGGGGGGTGTACAGCCCCAGCATTTT. V gene TRBV20-1 combines with J gene TRBJ1-5, with 7 bases matching TRBD1. Trimming took 7 bases from V and 7 from J; bases not matched to a gene: 7. Germline-derived CDR1 and CDR2 are DFQATT and SNEGSKA (reference sequence). The CDR3 contains 12 residues.

The DNA for the CDR3 is TGCGCCAGCAGTGGCGCGGAGACAGAAGTTAACTATGGCTACACCTTC. This translates into CASSGAETEVNYGYTF. This chain uses TRBV10-2 with TRBJ1-2, with a tentative D call TRBD1 (5 bases). V lost 4 bases and J lost 1, with 16 bases in between. This CDR3 is 16 amino acids long. The germline gives CDR1 WSHSY, CDR2 SAAADI.

As regards this clonotype: One end of the junction is discordant with germline, which a read error may explain. The chain has TRBV5-5 and TRBJ2-1, with 8 positions matching TRBD2. The CDR3 is 14 amino acids. Germline values: CDR1 SGHKS, CDR2 YYEKEE (reference sequence). The CDR3 protein is CVSSTSGARREQFF. CDR3 nucleotide sequence: TGTGTCAGCAGCACTAGCGGAGCACGTAGGGAGCAGTTCTTC.

Of note for this clonotype: A junction boundary mismatches the germline segment, possibly from a read error. The rearrangement uses TRBV12-3 or TRBV12-4 and TRBJ1-4; D call uncertain. This CDR3 has 16 residues. The CDR3 here is CASSQTGNPTNEKPFF. In DNA form, the CDR3 reads TGTGCCAGCAGCCAGACCGGGAATCCAACTAATGAAAAACCGTTTTTT.

In its sample, this clonotype was seen many times. The chain employs TRBV10-1 and TRBJ2-5; 11 nucleotides match TRBD1. V lost 5 bases and J lost 4; bases outside the gene matches: 3. This CDR3 region has 14 residues. Germline loops: CDR1 WNHNN, CDR2 SYGVQD (reference sequence). CDR3 region: CASSIGQGAETQYF. The CDR3 region has the DNA TGCGCCAGCAGTATCGGACAGGGGGCAGAGACCCAGTACTTC.

This clonotype was observed many times. The rearrangement uses TRBV6-6 and TRBJ2-7; 10 nucleotides agree with TRBD2. Germline CDR1 is MNHNY and CDR2 is SVGAGI (reference sequence). This CDR3 contains 17 residues. J was trimmed by 2 bases and V by 2 bases; bases with no gene match: 9. The CDR3 sequence: CASSYEGLASTTYEQYF. DNA of the CDR3: TGTGCCAGCAGTTACGAGGGACTAGCGTCAACAACCTACGAGCAGTACTTC.

This clonotype has a handful of counts. The chain recombines TRBV10-2 with TRBJ1-1; the D is unclear. The CDR3 extends over 14 amino acids. Germline V gives CDR1 WSHSY, CDR2 SAAADI. V shed 4 bases and J shed 1 base, with 10 bases lying between them. The CDR3: CASSGQEKNTEAFF. For the CDR3, the DNA is TGCGCCAGCAGTGGACAAGAAAAGAACACTGAAGCTTTCTTT.

This clonotype was seen repeatedly, ten times or more. The chain is built from TRBV12-3 or TRBV12-4 and TRBJ1-1; no firm D call. This CDR3 has 13 residues. The V end was cut by 4 bases, the J end by 8 bases, with 14 bases between. The CDR3 DNA follows: TGTGCCAGCAGTTACAGAGAGGGATCCGAAGCTTTCTTT. Its translation: CASSYREGSEAFF.

This clonotype was observed many times. This chain links TRBV6-2 or TRBV6-3 with TRBJ2-1, with 14 bases that match TRBD2. Germline lookup yields CDR1 MNHEY and CDR2 SVGEGT. CDR3 length: 14 amino acids. The J segment lost 7 bases and the V segment lost 4 bases, leaving 0 bases of the junction unmatched. The CDR3 coding sequence is TGTGCCAGCAGTTGGACTAGCGGGAGGAATGAGCAGTTCTTC. It specifies CASSWTSGRNEQFF.

This clonotype was counted at least ten times. The CDR3 DNA reads TGTGCCAGCAACGAACAGCGGGTTTCATGGGAGACCCAGTACTTC. Protein product: CASNEQRVSWETQYF. The chain joins TRBV6-1 to TRBJ2-5, with a possible D match to TRBD2 (6 bases). This CDR3 has 15 amino acids. Trimming left V 7 bases short and J 5 bases short, with 20 bases between. CDR1 is MNHNS, CDR2 SASEGT, per germline.

There are many counts of this clonotype. The rearrangement uses TRBV20-1 and TRBJ2-4; 8 bases match TRBD2. V gave up 6 bases and J gave up 11 bases; unmatched junction bases: 15. CDR3 length: 14 amino acids. Germline assignment: CDR1 DFQATT and CDR2 SNEGSKA (reference sequence). Written as DNA, the CDR3 is TGCAGTGCCCCTTGGCCGGGACTAGGACGCGTTCAGTACTTC. Its protein is CSAPWPGLGRVQYF.

This clonotype has a count of ten or more. The chain uses TRBV7-2 and TRBJ1-2; D unresolved. The V gene's germline CDR1 is SGHTA and CDR2 FQGNSA. Trimming removed 7 bases at V and 4 bases at J, with 13 bases between. The CDR3 extends over 13 amino acids. CDR3 sequence reads: CASTSPAPYGYTF. As DNA, the CDR3 is TGTGCCAGCACCTCGCCCGCGCCCTATGGCTACACCTTC.

This clonotype has at least ten counts. This chain joins TRBV19 and TRBJ2-1; D is uncertain. The germline V and J ends were trimmed by 4 bases and 4 bases, with 11 bases remaining between them. Germline V gene sequence: CDR1 LNHDA, CDR2 SQIVND (reference sequence). The CDR3 is 14 amino acids. This CDR3 is CASSTTPAYNEQFF. CDR3 nucleotides: TGTGCCAGTAGTACAACTCCGGCGTACAATGAGCAGTTCTTC.

Of note for this clonotype: No conserved phenylalanine or tryptophan ends this CDR3, so it is likely a read error. The rearrangement uses TRBV9 and TRBJ1-6, with TRBD1 as a possible D gene (6 bases). Trimming removed 10 bases from V and 6 bases from J, with 17 bases in between. There are 14 residues in the CDR3. Germline lookup yields CDR1 SGDLS and CDR2 YYNGEE. CDR3 in DNA: TGTGCCGGCACCATCGGACAGACTAATTCACCCCTCCACCTT. Translation: CAGTIGQTNSPLHL.

A note on this clonotype: A single base separates this from a much larger clone, so it may be a read error. CDR3 amino acids: CASSFDSRFYGYIF. DNA of the CDR3: TGTGCCAGCAGTTTCGACAGCCGATTCTATGGCTACATCTTC. The rearrangement links TRBV12-3 or TRBV12-4 to TRBJ1-2, with a tentative D call TRBD1 (5 bases). The CDR3 is made up of 14 amino acids.

There are many counts of this clonotype. V and J are TRBV27 and TRBJ2-2, with a weak D call TRBD1 (5 bases). Germline loops: CDR1 MNHEY, CDR2 SMNVEV (reference sequence). Trimming took off 2 bases at V and 7 bases at J, with 14 bases between the two ends. The CDR3 is made up of 15 amino acids. Here the CDR3 reads CASSLRGHWGGELFF. The CDR3 DNA reads TGTGCCAGCAGTTTAAGAGGACACTGGGGCGGGGAGCTGTTTTTT.

Comments on this clonotype: This may come from a read error, since a much larger clone is one base off. V and J are TRBV2 and TRBJ2-4; 12 positions match TRBD2. This CDR3 region has 18 residues. Germline assignment: CDR1 SNHLY and CDR2 FYNNEI. The DNA for the CDR3 is TGTGCCAGCAGACTGACTAGCGGGAGTTCGAAAGCCAAAAACATTCACTACTTC. This gives the protein CASRLTSGSSKAKNIHYF.

The rearrangement uses TRBV12-5 and TRBJ1-6, with no clear D. Looked up from germline, CDR1 is LGHNT and CDR2 is FRNRAP. CDR3 length: 14 amino acids. V was shortened by 2 bases and J by 0 bases, with 2 bases between the two germline ends. Here the CDR3 reads CASGLSSYNSPLHF. The CDR3 coding sequence is TGTGCTAGTGGTTTGAGCTCCTATAATTCACCCCTCCACTTT.